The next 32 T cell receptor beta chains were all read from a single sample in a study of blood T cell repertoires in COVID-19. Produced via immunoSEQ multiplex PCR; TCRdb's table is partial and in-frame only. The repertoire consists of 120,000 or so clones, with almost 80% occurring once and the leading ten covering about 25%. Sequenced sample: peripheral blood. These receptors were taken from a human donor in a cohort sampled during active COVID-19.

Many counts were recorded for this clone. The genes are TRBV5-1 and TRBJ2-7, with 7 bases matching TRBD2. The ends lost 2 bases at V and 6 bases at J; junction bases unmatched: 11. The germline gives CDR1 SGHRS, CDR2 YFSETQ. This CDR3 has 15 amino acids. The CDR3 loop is CASSFGGGSRSEQYF. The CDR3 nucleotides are TGCGCCAGCAGCTTCGGCGGCGGGAGTAGGAGCGAGCAGTACTTC.

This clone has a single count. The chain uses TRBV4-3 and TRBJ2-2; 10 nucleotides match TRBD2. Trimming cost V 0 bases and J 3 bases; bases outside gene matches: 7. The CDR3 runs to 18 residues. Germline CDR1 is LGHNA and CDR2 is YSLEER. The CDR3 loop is CASSQEQPSGSYTGELFF. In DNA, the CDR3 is TGCGCCAGCAGCCAAGAACAGCCTAGCGGGAGTTACACCGGGGAGCTGTTTTTT.

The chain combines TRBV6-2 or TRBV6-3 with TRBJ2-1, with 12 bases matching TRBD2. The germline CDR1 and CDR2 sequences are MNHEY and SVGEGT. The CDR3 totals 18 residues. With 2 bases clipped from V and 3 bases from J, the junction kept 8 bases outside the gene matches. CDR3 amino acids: CASSYGTSGLGVYNEQFF. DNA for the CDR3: TGTGCCAGCAGTTACGGGACTAGCGGGTTGGGCGTCTACAATGAGCAGTTCTTC.

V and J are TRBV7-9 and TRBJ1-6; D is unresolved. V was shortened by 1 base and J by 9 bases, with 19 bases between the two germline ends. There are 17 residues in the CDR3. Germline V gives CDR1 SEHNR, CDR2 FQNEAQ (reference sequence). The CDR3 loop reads CASSLVLQLPGSSPLHF. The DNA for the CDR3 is TGTGCCAGCAGCTTAGTCCTCCAGCTCCCGGGATCTTCACCCCTCCACTTT.

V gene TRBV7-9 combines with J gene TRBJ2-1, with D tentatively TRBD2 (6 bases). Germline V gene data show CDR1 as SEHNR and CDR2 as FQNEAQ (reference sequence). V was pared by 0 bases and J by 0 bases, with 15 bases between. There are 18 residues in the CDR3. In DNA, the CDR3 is TGTGCCAGCAGCTTAGCGGCGGGTCCGACTAGCTCCTACAATGAGCAGTTCTTC. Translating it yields CASSLAAGPTSSYNEQFF. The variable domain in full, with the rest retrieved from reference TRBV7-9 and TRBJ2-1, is DTGVSQNPRHKITKRGQNVTFRCDPISEHNRLYWYRQTLGQGPEFLTYFQNEAQLEKSRLLSDRFSAERPKGSFSTLEIQRTEQGDSAMYLCASSLAAGPTSSYNEQFFGPGTRLTVL.

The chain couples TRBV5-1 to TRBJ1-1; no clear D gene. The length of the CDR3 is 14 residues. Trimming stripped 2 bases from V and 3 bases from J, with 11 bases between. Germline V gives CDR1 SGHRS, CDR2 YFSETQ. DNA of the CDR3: TGCGCCAGCAGCTTACTCCTCGGGGACACTGAAGCTTTCTTT. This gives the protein CASSLLLGDTEAFF.

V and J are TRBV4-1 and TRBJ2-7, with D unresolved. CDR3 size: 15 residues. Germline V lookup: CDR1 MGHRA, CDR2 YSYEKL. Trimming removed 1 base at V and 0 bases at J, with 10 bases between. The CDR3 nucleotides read TGCGCCAGCAGCCAAGTCCATCCCAGCTCCTACGAGCAGTACTTC. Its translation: CASSQVHPSSYEQYF.

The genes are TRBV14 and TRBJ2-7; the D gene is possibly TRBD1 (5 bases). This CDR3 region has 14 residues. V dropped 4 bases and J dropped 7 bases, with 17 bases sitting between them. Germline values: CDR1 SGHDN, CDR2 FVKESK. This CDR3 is CASSPVRAGREQYF. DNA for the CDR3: TGTGCCAGCAGCCCAGTCCGGGCAGGGCGGGAGCAGTACTTC. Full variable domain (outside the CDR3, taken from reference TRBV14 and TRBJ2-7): EAGVTQFPSHSVIEKGQTVTLRCDPISGHDNLYWYRRVMGKEIKFLLHFVKESKQDESGMPNNRFLAERTGGTYSTLKVQPAELEDSGVYFCASSPVRAGREQYFGPGTRLTVT.

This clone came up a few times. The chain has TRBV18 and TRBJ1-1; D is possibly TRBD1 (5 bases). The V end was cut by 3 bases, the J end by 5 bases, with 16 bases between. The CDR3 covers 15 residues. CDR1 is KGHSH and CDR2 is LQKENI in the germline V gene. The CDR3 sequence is CASSPTGARGTEAFF. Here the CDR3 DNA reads TGTGCCAGCTCACCTACCGGGGCCCGGGGGACTGAAGCTTTCTTT.

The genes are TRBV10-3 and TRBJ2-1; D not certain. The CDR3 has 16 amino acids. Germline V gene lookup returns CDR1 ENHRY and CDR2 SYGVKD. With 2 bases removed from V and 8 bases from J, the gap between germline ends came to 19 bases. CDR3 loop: CAISEGSSENRYEQFF. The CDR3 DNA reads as TGTGCCATCAGTGAGGGATCTAGTGAGAATAGGTATGAGCAGTTCTTC.

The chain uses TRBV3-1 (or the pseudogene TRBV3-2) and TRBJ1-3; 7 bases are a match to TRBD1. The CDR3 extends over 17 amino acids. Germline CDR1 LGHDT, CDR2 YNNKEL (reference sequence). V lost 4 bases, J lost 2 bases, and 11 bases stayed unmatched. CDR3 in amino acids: CASSPHGTVGAGNTIYF. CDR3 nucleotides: TGTGCCAGCAGCCCTCATGGGACAGTAGGTGCTGGAAACACCATATATTTT.

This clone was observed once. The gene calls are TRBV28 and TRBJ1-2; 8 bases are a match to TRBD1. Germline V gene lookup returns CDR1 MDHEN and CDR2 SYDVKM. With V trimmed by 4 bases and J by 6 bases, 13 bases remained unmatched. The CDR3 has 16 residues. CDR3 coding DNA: TGTGCCAGCAGTTCCCCAAGGGCAGGGGGCGCAAATGGCTACACCTTC. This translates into CASSSPRAGGANGYTF.

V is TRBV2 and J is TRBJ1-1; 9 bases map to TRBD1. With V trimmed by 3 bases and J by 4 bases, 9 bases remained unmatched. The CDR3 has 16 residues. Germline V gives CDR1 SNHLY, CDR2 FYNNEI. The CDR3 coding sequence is TGTGCCAGCAGTGATGCGGCCGGGACAGGGCTCACTGAAGCTTTCTTT. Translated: CASSDAAGTGLTEAFF.

The DNA of the CDR3 is TGTGCCAGCAGCAATTCTTGGACAGGAAAGGAGACCCAGTACTTC. It codes for CASSNSWTGKETQYF. The chain is built from TRBV21-1 and TRBJ2-5; the table's D call, TRBD1, was not checked against the DNA. TRBV21-1 is a pseudogene segment. This CDR3 comprises 15 residues.

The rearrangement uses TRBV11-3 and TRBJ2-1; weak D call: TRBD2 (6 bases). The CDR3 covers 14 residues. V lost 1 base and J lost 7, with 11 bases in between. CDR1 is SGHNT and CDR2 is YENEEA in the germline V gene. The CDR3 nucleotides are TGTGCCAGCAGCTTAGGGGGACTGTTGAATGAGCAGTTCTTC. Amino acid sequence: CASSLGGLLNEQFF.

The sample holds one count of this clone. The CDR3 region is CASSQERGGFAGYTF. The CDR3 nucleotides read TGCGCCAGCAGCCAAGAAAGGGGCGGTTTCGCTGGCTACACCTTC. The chain has TRBV4-3 and TRBJ1-2; possible D gene TRBD1, 5 bases. The CDR3 has 15 residues. Germline-derived CDR1 and CDR2 are LGHNA and YSLEER. Trimming shortened V by 0 bases and J by 7 bases, and 15 bases separated the two germline ends.

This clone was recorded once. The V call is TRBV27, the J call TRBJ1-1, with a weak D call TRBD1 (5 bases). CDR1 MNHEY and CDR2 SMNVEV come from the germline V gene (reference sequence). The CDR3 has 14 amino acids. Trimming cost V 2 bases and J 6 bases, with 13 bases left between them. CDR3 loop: CASSLQGLIAEAFF. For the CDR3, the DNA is TGTGCCAGCAGTTTACAGGGCCTTATCGCTGAAGCTTTCTTT.

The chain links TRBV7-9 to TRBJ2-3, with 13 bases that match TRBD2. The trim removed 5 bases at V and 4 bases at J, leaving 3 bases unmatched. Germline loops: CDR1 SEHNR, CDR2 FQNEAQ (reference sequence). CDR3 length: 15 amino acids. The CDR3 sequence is CASSRTSGGPDTQYF. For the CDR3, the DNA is TGTGCCAGCAGCCGGACTAGCGGGGGACCAGATACGCAGTATTTT.

CDR3 nucleotide sequence: TGTGCCAGCAGCCAAGGGGTAGCGGGAGGGCTAGAGACCCAGTACTTC. Residues: CASSQGVAGGLETQYF. The chain combines TRBV3-1 (or the pseudogene TRBV3-2) with TRBJ2-5, with 11 bases lining up with TRBD2. Germline V CDR1 and CDR2: LGHDT, YNNKEL (reference sequence). The junction had 5 bases not matched to a gene; V was cut back by 1 base and J by 4 bases. The CDR3 length is 16 residues.

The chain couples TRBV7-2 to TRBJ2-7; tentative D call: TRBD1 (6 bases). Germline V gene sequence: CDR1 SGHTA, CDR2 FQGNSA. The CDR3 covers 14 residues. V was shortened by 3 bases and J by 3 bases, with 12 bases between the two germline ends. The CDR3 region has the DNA TGTGCCAGCAGCTTGGGGCAGGGGTTCTACGAGCAGTACTTC. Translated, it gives CASSLGQGFYEQYF.

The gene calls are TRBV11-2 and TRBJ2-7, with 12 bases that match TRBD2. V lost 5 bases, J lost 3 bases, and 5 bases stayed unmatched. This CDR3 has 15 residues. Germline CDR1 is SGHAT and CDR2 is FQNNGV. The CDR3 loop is CASSTGLAGLYEQYF. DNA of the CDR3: TGTGCCAGCAGCACCGGACTAGCGGGGCTCTACGAGCAGTACTTC.

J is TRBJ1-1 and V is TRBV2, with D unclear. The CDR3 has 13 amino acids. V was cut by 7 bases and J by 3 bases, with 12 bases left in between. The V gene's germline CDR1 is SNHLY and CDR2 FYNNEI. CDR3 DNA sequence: TGTGCCAGCAAGGAGGTCTTGGACACTGAAGCTTTCTTT. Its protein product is CASKEVLDTEAFF.

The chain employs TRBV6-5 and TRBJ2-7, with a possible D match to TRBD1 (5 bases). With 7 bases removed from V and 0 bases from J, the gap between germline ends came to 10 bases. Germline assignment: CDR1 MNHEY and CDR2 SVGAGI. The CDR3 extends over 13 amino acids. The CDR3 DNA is TGTGCCAGCACCCCCGACAGCTCCTACGAGCAGTACTTC. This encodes CASTPDSSYEQYF.

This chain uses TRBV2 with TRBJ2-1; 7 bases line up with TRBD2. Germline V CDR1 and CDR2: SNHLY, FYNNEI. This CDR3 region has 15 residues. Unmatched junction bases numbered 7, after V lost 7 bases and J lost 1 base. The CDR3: CASKGSGVSYNEQFF. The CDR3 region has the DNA TGTGCCAGCAAAGGAAGCGGGGTTTCCTACAATGAGCAGTTCTTC. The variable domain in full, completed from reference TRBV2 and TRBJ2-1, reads EPEVTQTPSHQVTQMGQEVILRCVPISNHLYFYWYRQILGQKVEFLVSFYNNEISEKSEIFDDQFSVERPDGSNFTLKIRSTKLEDSAMYFCASKGSGVSYNEQFFGPGTRLTVL.

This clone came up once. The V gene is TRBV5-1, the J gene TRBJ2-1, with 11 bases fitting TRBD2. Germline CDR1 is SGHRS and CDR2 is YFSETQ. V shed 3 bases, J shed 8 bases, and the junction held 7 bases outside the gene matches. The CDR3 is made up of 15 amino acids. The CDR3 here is CASSSTTSGGDEQFF. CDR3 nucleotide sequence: TGCGCCAGCAGCTCAACAACTAGCGGGGGCGATGAGCAGTTCTTC.

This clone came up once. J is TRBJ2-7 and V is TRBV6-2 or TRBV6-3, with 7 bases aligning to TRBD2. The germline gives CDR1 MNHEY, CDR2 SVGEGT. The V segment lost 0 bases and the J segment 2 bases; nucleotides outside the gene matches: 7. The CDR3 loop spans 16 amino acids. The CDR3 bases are TGTGCCAGCAGTTACTCGCAAAGCGGGGTCGCCTACGAGCAGTACTTC. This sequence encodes CASSYSQSGVAYEQYF.

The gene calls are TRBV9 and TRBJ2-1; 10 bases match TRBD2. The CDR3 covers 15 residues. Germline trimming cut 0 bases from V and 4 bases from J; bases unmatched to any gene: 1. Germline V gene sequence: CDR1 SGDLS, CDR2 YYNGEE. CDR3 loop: CASSVAAGGYNEQFF. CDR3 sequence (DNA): TGTGCCAGCAGCGTAGCAGCGGGAGGGTACAATGAGCAGTTCTTC.

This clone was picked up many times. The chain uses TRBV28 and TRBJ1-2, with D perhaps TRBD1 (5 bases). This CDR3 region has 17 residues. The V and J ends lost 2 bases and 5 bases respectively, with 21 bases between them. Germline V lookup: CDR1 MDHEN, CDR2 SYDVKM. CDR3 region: CASSLVTFSRRDYGYTF. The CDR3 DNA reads TGTGCCAGCAGTTTAGTAACGTTTTCGCGCAGGGATTATGGCTACACCTTC.

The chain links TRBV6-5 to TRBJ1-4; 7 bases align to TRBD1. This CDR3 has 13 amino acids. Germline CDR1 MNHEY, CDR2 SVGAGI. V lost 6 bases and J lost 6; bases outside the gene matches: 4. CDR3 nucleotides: TGTGCCAGCAGCACAGGGGTTGATGAAAAACTGTTTTTT. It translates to CASSTGVDEKLFF.

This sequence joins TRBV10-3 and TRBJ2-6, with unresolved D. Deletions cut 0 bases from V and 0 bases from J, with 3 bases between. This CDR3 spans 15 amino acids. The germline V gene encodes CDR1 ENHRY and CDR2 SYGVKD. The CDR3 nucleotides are TGTGCCATCAGTGAGTCCTTCTCTGGGGCCAACGTCCTGACTTTC. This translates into CAISESFSGANVLTF.

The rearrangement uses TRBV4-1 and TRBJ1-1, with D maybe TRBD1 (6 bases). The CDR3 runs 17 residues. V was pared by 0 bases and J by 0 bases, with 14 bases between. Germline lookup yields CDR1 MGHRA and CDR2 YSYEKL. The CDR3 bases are TGCGCCAGCAGCCAAGATCCAGGGGCCTACATGAACACTGAAGCTTTCTTT. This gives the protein CASSQDPGAYMNTEAFF.

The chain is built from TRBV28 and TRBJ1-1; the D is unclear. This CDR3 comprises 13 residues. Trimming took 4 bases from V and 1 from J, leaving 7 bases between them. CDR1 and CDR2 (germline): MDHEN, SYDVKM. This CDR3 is CASSSHRNTEAFF. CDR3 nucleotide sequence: TGTGCCAGCAGTTCCCACAGGAACACTGAAGCTTTCTTT.